Given below is one T cell receptor beta chain in context. Unmatched junction bases numbered 1, after V lost 5 bases and J lost 0 bases. This CDR3 comprises 15 residues. Germline-derived CDR1 and CDR2 are MNHEY and SVGEGT. This specimen comes from a study of blood T cell repertoires in COVID-19. Clones were read by immunoSEQ multiplex PCR, and TCRdb kept only the in-frame ones, dropping some. The sample yields fewer than 60,000 clones, just under 90% seen once. In Seattle, patients joined the study during active infection and were tracked longitudinally. The specimen sequenced was peripheral blood. The origin of this receptor is a woman in her sixties or seventies with COVID-19, enrolled during active disease. The chain combines TRBV6-2 or TRBV6-3 with TRBJ2-6; 7 bases agree with TRBD2. This CDR3 reads CASSGGGSGANVLTF. In nucleotides, the CDR3 is TGTGCCAGCAGTGGGGGGGGCTCTGGGGCCAACGTCCTGACTTTC.